Listed below are T cell receptor beta chains from one sample, sequenced in a study of identical twins' blood T cells. TCRdb re-called the 5' RACE reads with MiXCR, one entry per CDR3 protein. The sample has around 380,000 distinct CDR3 sequences; 25% to 35% are singletons. The source material was PBMCs. These receptors all stem from a woman aged 18 to 55 in good health. Each CDR3 is given with its conserved first and last residue. The D gene is left open where the match is weak. Size values are once, few and many counts, or a class for expanded clones, and some rows have none.

>TRBV20-1|NA|NA|TRBJ1-2
CSASRALDYGYTF
TGCAGTGCTAGTAGGGCTCTTGACTATGGCTACACCTTC
>TRBV6-5|NA|few|TRBJ1-6
CASSYSGQGNSPLHF
TGTGCCAGCAGTTACAGCGGTCAGGGCAATTCACCCCTCCACTTT
>TRBV6-2/TRBV6-3|NA|few|TRBJ2-2
CASAFIFANTGELFF
TGTGCCAGTGCTTTTATCTTCGCGAACACCGGGGAGCTGTTTTTT
>TRBV5-8|TRBD1|NA|TRBJ1-5
CASSWGQNSNQPQHF
TGTGCCAGCAGCTGGGGACAGAATAGCAATCAGCCCCAGCATTTT
>TRBV20-1|NA|NA|TRBJ1-1
CSASLGGPGHTEAFF
TGCAGTGCTTCGCTCGGGGGCCCTGGGCACACTGAAGCTTTCTTT
>TRBV6-5|NA|NA|TRBJ1-4
CASSTGPLGEKLFF
TGTGCCAGCAGTACCGGGCCGCTCGGTGAAAAACTGTTTTTT
>TRBV19|NA|few|TRBJ1-2
CASSMNTNYGYTF
TGTGCCAGTAGTATGAACACAAACTATGGCTACACCTTC
>TRBV7-9|TRBD1|NA|TRBJ1-3
CASSHKGAGNTIYF
TGTGCCAGCAGTCACAAGGGGGCGGGGAACACCATATATTTT
>TRBV19|TRBD1|NA|TRBJ1-1
CASSIVSGGGTEAFF
TGTGCCAGTAGTATAGTATCAGGGGGAGGCACTGAAGCTTTCTTT
>TRBV4-2|NA|few|TRBJ1-5
CASSRDDGQPQHF
TGTGCCAGCAGCCGGGACGACGGCCAGCCCCAGCATTTT
>TRBV6-5|NA|NA|TRBJ1-2
CASSSQGKGMGYTF
TGTGCCAGCAGTTCGCAGGGAAAAGGAATGGGCTACACCTTC
>TRBV7-9|NA|few|TRBJ1-1
CASSLASGEAFF
TGTGCCAGCAGCTTAGCTTCGGGAGAAGCTTTCTTT
>TRBV20-1|TRBD2|many|TRBJ2-3
CSARASAGTSGRTSTDTQYF
TGCAGTGCTAGAGCTTCCGCCGGGACTAGCGGGAGGACTAGCACAGATACGCAGTATTTT
>TRBV27|NA|NA|TRBJ1-4
CASSSPGVGKMSMFF
TGTGCCAGCAGTTCCCCAGGGGTAGGAAAAATGTCGATGTTTTTT
>TRBV4-1|NA|few|TRBJ1-5
CASSQEAGDNQPQHF
TGCGCCAGCAGCCAAGAAGCGGGGGACAATCAGCCCCAGCATTTT
>TRBV12-3/TRBV12-4|NA|NA|TRBJ2-1
CASSSANPDNEQFF
TGTGCCAGCAGTTCGGCTAACCCAGACAATGAGCAGTTCTTC
>TRBV27|NA|NA|TRBJ1-1
CAGSFNLHTEAFF
TGTGCCGGCAGTTTTAATCTTCACACTGAAGCTTTCTTT
>TRBV20-1|TRBD1|NA|TRBJ1-5
CSASEDRGENQPQHF
TGCAGTGCTAGTGAGGACAGGGGGGAGAATCAGCCCCAGCATTTT
>TRBV20-1|TRBD2|NA|TRBJ2-5
CSARSSGGNQETQYF
TGCAGTGCTAGATCTAGCGGGGGAAACCAAGAGACCCAGTACTTC
>TRBV15|NA|NA|TRBJ1-3
CATSREGLRGGNTIYF
TGTGCCACCAGCAGAGAAGGGCTCCGGGGTGGAAACACCATATATTTT
>TRBV29-1|NA|NA|TRBJ2-1
CSVPSVGDEQFF
TGCAGCGTTCCGTCTGTAGGCGATGAGCAGTTCTTC
>TRBV25-1|NA|few|TRBJ1-5
CASSEGSPYQPQHF
TGTGCCAGCAGTGAAGGCAGCCCGTATCAGCCCCAGCATTTT
>TRBV2|NA|NA|TRBJ2-7
CASSPGHYSYEQYF
TGTGCCAGCAGCCCGGGACATTACTCCTACGAGCAGTACTTC
>TRBV12-3/TRBV12-4|NA|NA|TRBJ1-3
CASSPLDQGYSGNTIYF
TGTGCCAGCAGTCCCCTCGATCAGGGTTACTCTGGAAACACCATATATTTT
>TRBV20-1|NA|few|TRBJ2-7
CSARDPAIYEQYF
TGCAGTGCTAGAGATCCAGCAATCTACGAGCAGTACTTC
>TRBV20-1|NA|NA|TRBJ1-5
CSVFPDNNQPQHF
TGCAGTGTTTTTCCGGACAACAATCAGCCCCAGCATTTT
>TRBV5-1|TRBD1|few|TRBJ1-1
CASRSDRRTEAFF
TGCGCCAGCAGATCGGACAGGAGAACTGAAGCTTTCTTT
>TRBV20-1|NA|few|TRBJ2-3
CSARDPELADTQYF
TGCAGTGCTAGAGATCCGGAGCTCGCAGATACGCAGTATTTT
>TRBV29-1|NA|NA|TRBJ2-3
CSVEDIGPYTDTQCF
TGCAGCGTTGAAGATATAGGGCCCTACACAGATACGCAGTGTTTT
>TRBV5-6|NA|NA|TRBJ2-1
CASSSPLDEQFF
TGTGCCAGCAGCTCCCCCCTGGATGAGCAGTTCTTC
>TRBV6-1|NA|few|TRBJ1-1
CASSEGGGLWVGF
TGTGCCAGCAGTGAAGGTGGGGGTTTATGGGTGGGATTT
>TRBV28|TRBD2|few|TRBJ2-7
CASSWRTSAYEQYF
TGTGCCAGCAGCTGGCGGACTAGCGCTTACGAGCAGTACTTC
>TRBV29-1|NA|few|TRBJ2-1
CSVESYGVSNEQFF
TGCAGCGTTGAATCCTACGGGGTGAGCAATGAGCAGTTCTTC
>TRBV9|TRBD1|NA|TRBJ2-6
CASSADRDDSSGANVLTF
TGTGCCAGCAGCGCCGACAGGGATGATAGCTCTGGGGCCAACGTCCTGACTTTC
>TRBV29-1|NA|NA|TRBJ1-1
CSVDWMASAFF
TGCAGCGTTGATTGGATGGCGTCGGCTTTCTTT
>TRBV28|NA|few|TRBJ1-3
CASSLITGSGNTIYF
TGTGCCAGCAGTTTAATCACAGGCTCTGGAAACACCATATATTTT
>TRBV29-1|TRBD1|few|TRBJ2-1
CSVVPLGDRGYNEQFF
TGCAGCGTTGTCCCTCTTGGGGACAGGGGGTACAATGAGCAGTTCTTC
>TRBV2|NA|few|TRBJ1-3
CASSLQYLRNTIYF
TGTGCCAGCAGTTTGCAGTATTTGAGAAACACCATATATTTT
>TRBV13|NA|many|TRBJ2-5
CASSLGTTQETQYF
TGTGCCAGCAGCTTAGGGACTACCCAAGAGACCCAGTACTTC
>TRBV7-2|NA|few|TRBJ1-4
CASSSWMGEKLFF
TGTGCCAGCAGCTCATGGATGGGTGAAAAACTGTTTTTT
>TRBV27|NA|few|TRBJ1-2
CASRPTGSYGYTF
TGTGCCAGCCGACCGACAGGTTCCTATGGCTACACCTTC
>TRBV7-2|TRBD2|NA|TRBJ2-1
CAGSSLAGGSNEQFF
TGTGCCGGCAGCTCCCTAGCGGGAGGTTCCAACGAGCAGTTCTTC
>TRBV20-1|NA|few|TRBJ1-4
CSARTTATNEKLFF
TGCAGTGCTAGGACAACCGCAACTAATGAAAAACTGTTTTTT
>TRBV5-1|NA|NA|TRBJ2-2
CASSPYERDTGELFF
TGCGCCAGCAGCCCCTATGAACGGGACACCGGGGAGCTGTTTTTT
>TRBV3-1|NA|few|TRBJ2-4
CASSQAHTKNIQYF
TGTGCCAGCAGCCAAGCGCACACCAAAAACATTCAGTACTTC
>TRBV28|NA|NA|TRBJ2-7
CASSFENRLYEQYF
TGTGCCAGCAGTTTTGAGAACAGGCTCTACGAGCAGTACTTC
>TRBV4-1|NA|many|TRBJ1-1
CASSQGFRDAFF
TGCGCCAGCAGCCAAGGATTCAGGGACGCTTTCTTT
>TRBV29-1|TRBD1|NA|TRBJ1-1
CSATQGPTEAFF
TGCAGCGCTACACAGGGGCCCACTGAAGCTTTCTTT
>TRBV20-1|NA|few|TRBJ2-5
CSARGTNEIETQYF
TGCAGTGCTAGAGGCACAAACGAAATAGAGACCCAGTACTTC
>TRBV19|NA|NA|TRBJ1-5
CASSFGQGQPQHF
TGTGCCAGTAGTTTTGGGCAGGGGCAGCCCCAGCATTTT
>TRBV27|TRBD1|NA|TRBJ1-4
CASSPGRGLVEKLFF
TGTGCCAGCAGTCCGGGGAGGGGGCTCGTTGAAAAACTGTTTTTT
>TRBV6-2/TRBV6-3|NA|few|TRBJ1-2
CASRTPGRIYGYTF
TGTGCCAGCAGGACTCCGGGACGGATCTATGGCTACACCTTC